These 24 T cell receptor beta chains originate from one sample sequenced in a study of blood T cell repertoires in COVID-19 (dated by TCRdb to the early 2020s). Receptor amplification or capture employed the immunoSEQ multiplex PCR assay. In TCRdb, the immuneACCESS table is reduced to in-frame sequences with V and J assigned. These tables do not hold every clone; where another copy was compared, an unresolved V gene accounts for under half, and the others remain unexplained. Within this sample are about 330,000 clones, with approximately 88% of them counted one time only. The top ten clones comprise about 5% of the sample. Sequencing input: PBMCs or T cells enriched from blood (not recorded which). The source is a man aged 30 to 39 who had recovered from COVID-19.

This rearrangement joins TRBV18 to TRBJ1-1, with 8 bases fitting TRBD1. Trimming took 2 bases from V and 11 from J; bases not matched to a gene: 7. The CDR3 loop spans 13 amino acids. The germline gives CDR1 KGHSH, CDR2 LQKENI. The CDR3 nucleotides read TGTGCCAGCTCACCATGGATGGACAGGGATGCTTTCTTT. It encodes CASSPWMDRDAFF.

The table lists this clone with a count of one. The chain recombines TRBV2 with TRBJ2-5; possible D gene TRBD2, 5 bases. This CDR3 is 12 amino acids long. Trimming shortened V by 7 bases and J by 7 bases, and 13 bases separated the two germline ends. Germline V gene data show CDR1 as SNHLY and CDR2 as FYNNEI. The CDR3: CASNGARGTQYF. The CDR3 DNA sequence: TGTGCCAGCAACGGCGCCCGGGGGACCCAGTACTTC.

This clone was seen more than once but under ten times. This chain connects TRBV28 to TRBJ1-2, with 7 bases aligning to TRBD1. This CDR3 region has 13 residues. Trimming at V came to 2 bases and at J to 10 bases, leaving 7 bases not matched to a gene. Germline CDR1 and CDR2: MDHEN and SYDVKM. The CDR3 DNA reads TGTGCCAGCAGTTTACCTGACAGGGCCCTCTACACCTTC. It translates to CASSLPDRALYTF.

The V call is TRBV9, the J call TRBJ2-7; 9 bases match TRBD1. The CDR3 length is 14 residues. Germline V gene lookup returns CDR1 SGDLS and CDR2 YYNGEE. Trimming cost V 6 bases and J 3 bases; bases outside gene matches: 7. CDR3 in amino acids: CASNGTGKIYEQYF. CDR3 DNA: TGTGCCAGCAACGGGACAGGGAAGATCTACGAGCAGTACTTC.

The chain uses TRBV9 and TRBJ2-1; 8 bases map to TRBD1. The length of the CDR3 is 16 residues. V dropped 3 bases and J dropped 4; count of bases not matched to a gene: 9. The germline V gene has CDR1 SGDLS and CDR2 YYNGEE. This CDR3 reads CASSARGTGSYNEQFF. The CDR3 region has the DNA TGTGCCAGCAGCGCAAGGGGGACAGGTTCTTACAATGAGCAGTTCTTC.

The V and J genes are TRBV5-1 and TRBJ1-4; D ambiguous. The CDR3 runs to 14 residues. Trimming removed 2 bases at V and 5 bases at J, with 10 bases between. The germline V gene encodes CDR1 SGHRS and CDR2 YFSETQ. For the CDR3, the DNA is TGCGCCAGCAGCTTCGGACGGGAGAATGAAAAACTGTTTTTT. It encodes CASSFGRENEKLFF.

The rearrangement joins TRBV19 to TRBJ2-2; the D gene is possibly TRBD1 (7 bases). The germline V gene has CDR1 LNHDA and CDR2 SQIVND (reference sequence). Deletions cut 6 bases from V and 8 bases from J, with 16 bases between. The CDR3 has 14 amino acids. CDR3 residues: CASSSRQGGGELFF. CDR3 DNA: TGTGCCAGTAGCTCACGACAGGGAGGAGGGGAGCTGTTTTTT.

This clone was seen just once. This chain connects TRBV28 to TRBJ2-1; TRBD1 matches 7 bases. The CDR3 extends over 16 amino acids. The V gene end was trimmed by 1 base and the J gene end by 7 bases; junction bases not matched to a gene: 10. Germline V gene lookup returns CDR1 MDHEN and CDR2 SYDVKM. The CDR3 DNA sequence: TGTGCCAGCAGTTTATTGAGTCAGGGGGATGGGAATGAGCAGTTCTTC. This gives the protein CASSLLSQGDGNEQFF.

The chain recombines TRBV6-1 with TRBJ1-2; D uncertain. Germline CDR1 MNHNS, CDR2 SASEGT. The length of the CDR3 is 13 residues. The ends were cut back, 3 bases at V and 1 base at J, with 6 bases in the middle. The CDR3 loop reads CASSDQNNYGYTF. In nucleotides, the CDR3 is TGTGCCAGCAGTGATCAGAATAACTATGGCTACACCTTC.

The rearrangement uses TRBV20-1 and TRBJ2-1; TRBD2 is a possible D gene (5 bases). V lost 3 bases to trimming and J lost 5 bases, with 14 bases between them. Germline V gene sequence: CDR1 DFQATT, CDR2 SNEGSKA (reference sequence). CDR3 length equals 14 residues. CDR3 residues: CSASSGIRNNEQFF. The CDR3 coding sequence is TGCAGTGCTAGTTCGGGGATAAGGAACAATGAGCAGTTCTTC.

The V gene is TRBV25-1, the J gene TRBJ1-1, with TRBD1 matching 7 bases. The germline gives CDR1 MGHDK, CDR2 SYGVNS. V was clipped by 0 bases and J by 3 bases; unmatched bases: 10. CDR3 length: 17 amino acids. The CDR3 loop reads CASSEYKGAGWDTEAFF. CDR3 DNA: TGTGCCAGCAGTGAATACAAGGGGGCAGGGTGGGACACTGAAGCTTTCTTT.

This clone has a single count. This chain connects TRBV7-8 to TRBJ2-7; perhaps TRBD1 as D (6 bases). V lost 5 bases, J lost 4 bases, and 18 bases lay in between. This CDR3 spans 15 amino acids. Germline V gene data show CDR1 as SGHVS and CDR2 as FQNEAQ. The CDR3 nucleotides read TGTGCCAGCAGCCAGAACCCCTTACAGGGTTACGAGCAGTACTTC. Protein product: CASSQNPLQGYEQYF. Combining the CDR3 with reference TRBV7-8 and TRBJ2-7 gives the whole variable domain GAGVSQSPRYKVAKRGQDVALRCDPISGHVSLFWYQQALGQGPEFLTYFQNEAQLDKSGLPSDRFFAERPEGSVSTLKIQRTQQEDSAVYLCASSQNPLQGYEQYFGPGTRLTVT.

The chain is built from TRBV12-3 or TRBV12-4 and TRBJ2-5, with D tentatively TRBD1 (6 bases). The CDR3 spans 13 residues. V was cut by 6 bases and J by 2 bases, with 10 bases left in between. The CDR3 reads CASRKTGQETQYF. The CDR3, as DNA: TGTGCCAGCAGAAAAACAGGGCAAGAGACCCAGTACTTC.

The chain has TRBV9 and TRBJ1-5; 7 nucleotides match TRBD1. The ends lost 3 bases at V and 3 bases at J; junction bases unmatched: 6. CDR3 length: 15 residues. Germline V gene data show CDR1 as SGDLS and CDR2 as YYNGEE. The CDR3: CASSGQGLDNQPQHF. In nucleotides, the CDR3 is TGTGCCAGCAGCGGACAGGGTTTGGACAATCAGCCCCAGCATTTT.

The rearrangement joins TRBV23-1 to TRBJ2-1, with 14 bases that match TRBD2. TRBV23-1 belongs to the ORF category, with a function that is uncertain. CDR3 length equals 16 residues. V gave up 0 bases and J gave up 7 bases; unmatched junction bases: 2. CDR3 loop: CASSQSRTSGGNEQFF. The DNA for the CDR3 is TGCGCCAGCAGTCAATCCCGGACTAGCGGGGGGAATGAGCAGTTCTTC.

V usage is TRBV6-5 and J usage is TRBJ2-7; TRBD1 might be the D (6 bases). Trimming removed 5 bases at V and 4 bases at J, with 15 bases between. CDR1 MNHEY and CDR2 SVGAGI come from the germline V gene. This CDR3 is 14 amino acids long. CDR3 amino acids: CASSHRQVGYEQYF. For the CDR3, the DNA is TGTGCCAGCAGTCACAGACAGGTTGGGTACGAGCAGTACTTC.

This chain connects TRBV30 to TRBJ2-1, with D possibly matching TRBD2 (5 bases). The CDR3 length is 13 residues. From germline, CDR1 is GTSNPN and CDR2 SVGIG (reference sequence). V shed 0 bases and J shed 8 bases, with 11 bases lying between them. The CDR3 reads CAWSVGDSDEQFF. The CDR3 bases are TGTGCCTGGAGTGTTGGGGATAGCGATGAGCAGTTCTTC.

The CDR3 coding sequence is TGCGCCAGCAGCTTGGCGACAGGGAATGAAAAACTGTTTTTT. This gives the protein CASSLATGNEKLFF. The chain joins TRBV5-1 to TRBJ1-4; 7 positions match TRBD1. V was pared by 0 bases and J by 5 bases, with 1 base of the junction left unmatched. Germline CDR1 SGHRS, CDR2 YFSETQ. The CDR3 has 14 amino acids.

The CDR3 DNA follows: TGTGCCACCAGTGAGGCTGGACAGGGGATGGATCAGCCCCAGCATTTT. It is translated as CATSEAGQGMDQPQHF. This chain connects TRBV24-1 to TRBJ1-5; 9 bases are shared with TRBD1. Trimming removed 4 bases from V and 5 bases from J; junction bases left unmatched: 8. CDR3 length: 16 residues. CDR1 and CDR2 from the germline V gene are KGHDR and SFDVKD.

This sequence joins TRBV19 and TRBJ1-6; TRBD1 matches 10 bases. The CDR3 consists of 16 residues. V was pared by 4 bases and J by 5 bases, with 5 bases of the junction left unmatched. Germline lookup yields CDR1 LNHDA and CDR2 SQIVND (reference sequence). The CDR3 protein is CASSTGQGVDNSPLHF. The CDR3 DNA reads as TGTGCCAGTAGTACAGGACAGGGGGTTGATAATTCACCCCTCCACTTT.

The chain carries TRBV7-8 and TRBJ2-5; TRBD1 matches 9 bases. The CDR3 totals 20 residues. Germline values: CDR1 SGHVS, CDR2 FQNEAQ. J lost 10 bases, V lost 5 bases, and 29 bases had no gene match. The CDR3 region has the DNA TGTGCCAGCAGCGAAACCGGGACAGGGATTGAGTATTCGGGGAGGAGGGGCCAGTACTTC. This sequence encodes CASSETGTGIEYSGRRGQYF.

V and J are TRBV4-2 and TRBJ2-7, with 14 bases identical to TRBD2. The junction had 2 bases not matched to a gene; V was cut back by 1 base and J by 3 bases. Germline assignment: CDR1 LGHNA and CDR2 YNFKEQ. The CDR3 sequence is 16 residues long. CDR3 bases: TGTGCCAGCAGCCAAGTGGGGACTAGCGGGGGCTACGAGCAGTACTTC. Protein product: CASSQVGTSGGYEQYF.

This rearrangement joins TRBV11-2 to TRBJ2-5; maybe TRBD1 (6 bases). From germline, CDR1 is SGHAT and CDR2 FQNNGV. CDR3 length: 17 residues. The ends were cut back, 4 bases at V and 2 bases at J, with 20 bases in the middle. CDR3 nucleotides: TGTGCCAGCAGCTCCCCAAGATCAGGGGCTGTTCAAGAGACCCAGTACTTC. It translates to CASSSPRSGAVQETQYF.

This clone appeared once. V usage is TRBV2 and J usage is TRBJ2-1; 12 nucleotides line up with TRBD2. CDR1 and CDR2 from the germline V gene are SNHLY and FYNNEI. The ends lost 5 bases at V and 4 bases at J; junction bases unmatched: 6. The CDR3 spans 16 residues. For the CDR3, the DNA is TGTGCCAGCAGTCCCAGACTAGCGGGGGTGTACAATGAGCAGTTCTTC. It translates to CASSPRLAGVYNEQFF.